The 29 T cell receptor beta chains in this list originate from one sample, sequenced in a study of cytomegalovirus exposure and HLA in healthy donors (dated by TCRdb to about 2017). Receptor libraries were prepared by the immunoSEQ multiplex PCR assay. The multiplex PCR relied on a mix of 60 forward primers for TCR Vbeta segments and 13 reverse primers for TCR Jbeta segments. What TCRdb holds here is the immuneACCESS table cut down to in-frame rearrangements. Part of the clones is not present; checked against another copy, under half of the missing clones reflect an unresolved V gene, and the others are unexplained. The sample table records roughly 140,000 clones; more than 75% of these occur just once. About 2.5% of the sample rests with the top ten. Specimen: PBMCs. These receptor sequences come from a woman between 18 and 30 years old in good health and CMV-seropositive.

This chain uses TRBV6-4 with TRBJ2-3; D is unclear. CDR1 is MRHNA and CDR2 is SNTAGT in the germline V gene. Trimming stripped 5 bases from V and 0 bases from J, with 9 bases between. This CDR3 has 14 residues. CDR3 in DNA: TGTGCCAGCAGTTACGACACTAGCACAGATACGCAGTATTTT. Amino acid sequence: CASSYDTSTDTQYF.

The chain combines TRBV6-1 with TRBJ2-1; no definite D call. Trimming pared 1 base from V and 6 bases from J, leaving 4 bases between. The germline gives CDR1 MNHNS, CDR2 SASEGT. This CDR3 has 12 residues. The CDR3 is CASSEESNEQFF. DNA for the CDR3: TGTGCCAGCAGTGAAGAGAGCAATGAGCAGTTCTTC.

The table lists this clone with a count of one. The chain links TRBV7-8 to TRBJ2-3, with TRBD2 matching 8 bases. There are 20 residues in the CDR3. Germline V CDR1 and CDR2: SGHVS, FQNEAQ. V lost 2 bases and J lost 3; bases outside the gene matches: 19. The DNA for the CDR3 is TGTGCCAGCAGCTTATTAGCGCTTGGGAGCGGGGGCGCCAGGACAGATACGCAGTATTTT. It is translated as CASSLLALGSGGARTDTQYF.

The chain couples TRBV2 to TRBJ1-5; 8 nucleotides align to TRBD1. The trim removed 7 bases at V and 3 bases at J, leaving 8 bases unmatched. Germline assignment: CDR1 SNHLY and CDR2 FYNNEI. The CDR3 has 15 amino acids. The CDR3 coding sequence is TGTGCCAGCACCGGGGACAGGAGGTCCAATCAGCCCCAGCATTTT. It yields the protein CASTGDRRSNQPQHF.

CDR3 DNA sequence: TGTGCCAGCAGTAAGAGTGGGGGACAGGGAACCTACGAGCAGTACTTC. Residues: CASSKSGGQGTYEQYF. The chain carries TRBV7-9 and TRBJ2-7; 9 bases line up with TRBD1. Germline CDR1 and CDR2: SEHNR and FQNEAQ (reference sequence). CDR3 size: 16 residues. V shed 6 bases, J shed 2 bases, and the junction held 11 bases outside the gene matches.

The table lists this clone with a count of one. This chain links TRBV6-4 with TRBJ1-1, with TRBD1 matching 10 bases. V was clipped by 6 bases and J by 4 bases; unmatched bases: 5. The CDR3 spans 14 residues. The germline V gene has CDR1 MRHNA and CDR2 SNTAGT. DNA of the CDR3: TGTGCCAGCAGGACAGGGGGCGAGACCACTGAAGCTTTCTTT. Protein product: CASRTGGETTEAFF.

V usage is TRBV6-5 and J usage is TRBJ1-5; no firm D call. V was cut by 10 bases and J by 4 bases, with 11 bases left in between. From germline, CDR1 is MNHEY and CDR2 SVGAGI. CDR3 length equals 12 residues. The CDR3 protein is CATRAPNQPQHF. The CDR3 nucleotides read TGTGCCACCCGAGCCCCAAATCAGCCCCAGCATTTT.

This clone was observed once. The gene calls are TRBV10-3 and TRBJ1-5; 7 bases line up with TRBD1. The CDR3 covers 18 residues. The V gene's germline CDR1 is ENHRY and CDR2 SYGVKD. The ends lost 0 bases at V and 7 bases at J; junction bases unmatched: 15. This CDR3 is CAISESLLRQGDRQPQHF. The CDR3 DNA sequence: TGTGCCATCAGTGAGTCCCTTTTACGACAGGGCGATAGGCAGCCCCAGCATTTT.

This rearrangement joins TRBV18 to TRBJ2-7; 9 bases align to TRBD2. Germline V CDR1 and CDR2: KGHSH, LQKENI. V was clipped by 3 bases and J by 3 bases; unmatched bases: 12. CDR3 length: 17 residues. This CDR3 reads CASSPASGAILVYEQYF. CDR3 in DNA: TGTGCCAGCTCACCCGCTAGCGGGGCGATACTCGTCTACGAGCAGTACTTC.

V gene TRBV10-1 combines with J gene TRBJ1-5; D might be TRBD1 (5 bases). Germline V gene sequence: CDR1 WNHNN, CDR2 SYGVQD (reference sequence). CDR3 size: 16 residues. V was pared by 8 bases and J by 0 bases, with 17 bases between. CDR3 DNA: TGCGCCAGCTCACTGGACACTTTTTATAGCAATCAGCCCCAGCATTTT. Its protein is CASSLDTFYSNQPQHF.

This chain connects TRBV19 to TRBJ1-3, with D possibly being TRBD1 (5 bases). This CDR3 is 12 amino acids long. Germline CDR1 and CDR2: LNHDA and SQIVND (reference sequence). V dropped 11 bases and J dropped 0 bases, with 8 bases sitting between them. This CDR3 reads CASGGSGNTIYF. CDR3 in DNA: TGTGCCTCCGGGGGCTCTGGAAACACCATATATTTT.

In DNA, the CDR3 is TGCGCCAGCAAAAAGGGGGCTTACCAAGAGACCCAGTACTTC. Translation gives CASKKGAYQETQYF. This chain joins TRBV5-1 and TRBJ2-5, with 7 bases aligning to TRBD1. With V trimmed by 6 bases and J by 0 bases, 5 bases remained unmatched. In germline, CDR1 is SGHRS, CDR2 YFSETQ. The CDR3 is made up of 14 amino acids.

A few counts support this clone. One end of the junction varies from germline; a read error may be responsible. The chain combines TRBV5-1 with TRBJ2-5, with D perhaps matching TRBD2 (6 bases). The germline CDR1 and CDR2 sequences are SGHRS and YFSETQ. The CDR3 has 12 amino acids. The CDR3 DNA reads as TGTGCCAGCAGCTTGGCCGGGGGGACCCAGTACTTC. Translating it yields CASSLAGGTQYF.

The genes are TRBV6-5 and TRBJ2-5, with unresolved D. The J call may not be correct, given that the DNA end is closer to TRBJ2-7. There are 13 residues in the CDR3. Germline lookup yields CDR1 MNHEY and CDR2 SVGAGI. The CDR3 protein is CASSYSGGLEQYF. CDR3 nucleotide sequence: TGTGCCAGCAGTTACTCAGGCGGCCTCGAGCAGTACTTC.

The chain couples TRBV20-1 to TRBJ1-1; no definite D call. The length of the CDR3 is 11 residues. V was pared by 6 bases and J by 1 base, with 6 bases between. The germline gives CDR1 DFQATT, CDR2 SNEGSKA (reference sequence). CDR3 in amino acids: CSAPWNTEAFF. CDR3 DNA sequence: TGCAGTGCCCCCTGGAACACTGAAGCTTTCTTT.

This chain links TRBV6-6 with TRBJ1-5; a possible D gene is TRBD1 (5 bases). CDR1 and CDR2 from the germline V gene are MNHNY and SVGAGI (reference sequence). This CDR3 spans 16 amino acids. V was cut by 7 bases and J by 5 bases, with 21 bases left in between. The CDR3: CASKGRVGSGDQPQHF. The CDR3 DNA sequence: TGTGCCAGCAAGGGGAGGGTCGGGTCTGGCGATCAGCCCCAGCATTTT.

The rearrangement links TRBV18 to TRBJ1-5; no definite D call. From germline, CDR1 is KGHSH and CDR2 LQKENI. Between the trimmed V and J ends, which lost 2 bases and 0 bases, there was a span of 11 bases. CDR3 length: 16 amino acids. CDR3: CASSPMRGHSNQPQHF. CDR3 coding DNA: TGTGCCAGCTCACCAATGCGAGGGCATAGCAATCAGCCCCAGCATTTT.

The table lists this clone with a few counts. The rearrangement links TRBV28 to TRBJ1-5; possible D gene TRBD1, 5 bases. Trimming pared 7 bases from V and 7 bases from J, leaving 17 bases between. CDR3 length: 14 amino acids. Germline lookup yields CDR1 MDHEN and CDR2 SYDVKM. The CDR3, as DNA: TGTGCCAGCAATTCAGCCGGGGGGACCCAGCCCCAGCATTTT. It specifies CASNSAGGTQPQHF. The full variable domain, rest sourced from reference TRBV28 and TRBJ1-5, is DVKVTQSSRYLVKRTGEKVFLECVQDMDHENMFWYRQDPGLGLRLIYFSYDVKMKEKGDIPEGYSVSREKKERFSLILESASTNQTSMYLCASNSAGGTQPQHFGDGTRLSIL.

This clone was found a few times. The chain couples TRBV10-2 to TRBJ2-4; 7 nucleotides match TRBD2. V was pared by 2 bases and J by 3 bases, with 19 bases of the junction left unmatched. The CDR3 consists of 20 residues. Per the germline V gene, CDR1 is WSHSY and CDR2 is SAAADI. The CDR3: CASSEGEYGGTSLYKNIQYF. DNA for the CDR3: TGCGCCAGCAGTGAGGGTGAATACGGGGGGACCTCTCTCTACAAAAACATTCAGTACTTC.

This clone was observed a few times. This sequence joins TRBV4-3 and TRBJ1-2, with no clear D. The germline CDR1 and CDR2 sequences are LGHNA and YSLEER. The CDR3 length is 16 residues. The ends were cut back, 0 bases at V and 3 bases at J, with 14 bases in the middle. CDR3 coding DNA: TGCGCCAGCAGCCAAGATGGCGGGTCCCTTGACTATGGCTACACCTTC. This codes for CASSQDGGSLDYGYTF.

The chain couples TRBV6-1 to TRBJ2-5, with 9 positions matching TRBD2. The CDR3 runs 15 residues. Germline CDR1 and CDR2: MNHNS and SASEGT. With 0 bases clipped from V and 1 base from J, the junction kept 0 bases outside the gene matches. For the CDR3, the DNA is TGTGCCAGCAGTGAAGCTAGCGGGGGCCAAGAGACCCAGTACTTC. Amino acid sequence: CASSEASGGQETQYF.

The V call is TRBV6-5, the J call TRBJ1-1; D might be TRBD1 (5 bases). This CDR3 comprises 16 residues. The germline V and J ends were trimmed by 2 bases and 6 bases, with 19 bases remaining between them. Germline CDR1 is MNHEY and CDR2 is SVGAGI. The CDR3 protein is CASSYLGGIRRAEAFF. DNA for the CDR3: TGTGCCAGCAGTTACCTGGGGGGAATCAGGCGGGCTGAAGCTTTCTTT.

The chain carries TRBV6-5 and TRBJ2-3, with a weak D call TRBD1 (5 bases). This CDR3 is 14 amino acids long. The ends were cut back, 1 base at V and 5 bases at J, with 10 bases in the middle. Per the germline V gene, CDR1 is MNHEY and CDR2 is SVGAGI. This CDR3 is CASSYWGPRDTQYF. The CDR3 coding sequence is TGTGCCAGCAGTTACTGGGGCCCCAGAGATACGCAGTATTTT.

CDR3: CASSVSLGQGGNTIYF. The CDR3 coding sequence is TGTGCCAGCAGCGTAAGCCTCGGACAGGGCGGAAACACCATATATTTT. The rearrangement links TRBV9 to TRBJ1-3, with 8 bases lining up with TRBD1. The length of the CDR3 is 16 residues. Germline V gene lookup returns CDR1 SGDLS and CDR2 YYNGEE. V gave up 1 base and J gave up 4 bases; unmatched junction bases: 7.

The chain joins TRBV6-1 to TRBJ2-5; D might be TRBD1 (6 bases). V was trimmed by 6 bases and J by 1 base, leaving 15 bases between them. The germline CDR1 and CDR2 sequences are MNHNS and SASEGT. The CDR3 contains 15 residues. In DNA, the CDR3 is TGTGCCAGCAGGGCACCGGGACAACCCCAAGAGACCCAGTACTTC. Translation: CASRAPGQPQETQYF.

In its sample, this clone was seen a few times. The V and J genes are TRBV5-1 and TRBJ1-4, with TRBD1 matching 8 bases. J was trimmed by 5 bases and V by 4 bases; bases with no gene match: 10. Germline loops: CDR1 SGHRS, CDR2 YFSETQ. The CDR3 has 16 residues. The CDR3 protein is CASSADRVGENEKLFF. The CDR3 DNA is TGCGCCAGCAGCGCGGACAGGGTAGGGGAGAATGAAAAACTGTTTTTT. The full variable domain, completed using reference TRBV5-1 and TRBJ1-4, is KAGVTQTPRYLIKTRGQQVTLSCSPISGHRSVSWYQQTPGQGLQFLFEYFSETQRNKGNFPGRFSGRQFSNSRSEMNVSTLELGDSALYLCASSADRVGENEKLFFGSGTQLSVL.

The V gene is TRBV19, the J gene TRBJ1-6; 7 bases are a match to TRBD1. The germline CDR1 and CDR2 sequences are LNHDA and SQIVND (reference sequence). The CDR3 length is 14 residues. V was clipped by 8 bases and J by 7 bases; unmatched bases: 8. Written as DNA, the CDR3 is TGTGCCAGTGCGAGGGGGCGCATGAATTCACCCCTCCACTTT. Encoded protein: CASARGRMNSPLHF.

This chain joins TRBV13 and TRBJ2-7, with 7 nucleotides matching TRBD1. The CDR3 sequence is 17 residues long. V was pared by 2 bases and J by 3 bases, with 13 bases of the junction left unmatched. The germline CDR1 and CDR2 sequences are PRHDT and FYEKMQ (reference sequence). The CDR3 loop reads CASSLLARTGTIYEQYF. As DNA, the CDR3 is TGTGCCAGCAGCTTATTAGCTCGGACAGGAACTATCTACGAGCAGTACTTC.

This clone appeared a single time. The J gene is TRBJ2-1, the V gene TRBV19; 8 bases map to TRBD2. CDR1 is LNHDA and CDR2 is SQIVND in the germline V gene (reference sequence). After removal of 2 bases from V and 9 bases from J, the junction contained 21 bases not matched to a gene. The CDR3 sequence is 19 residues long. The CDR3 nucleotides are TGTGCCAGTAGTATATCGGGCGGGGGGCCACCGTTAGACCTCTTTGAGCAGTTCTTC. It translates to CASSISGGGPPLDLFEQFF.